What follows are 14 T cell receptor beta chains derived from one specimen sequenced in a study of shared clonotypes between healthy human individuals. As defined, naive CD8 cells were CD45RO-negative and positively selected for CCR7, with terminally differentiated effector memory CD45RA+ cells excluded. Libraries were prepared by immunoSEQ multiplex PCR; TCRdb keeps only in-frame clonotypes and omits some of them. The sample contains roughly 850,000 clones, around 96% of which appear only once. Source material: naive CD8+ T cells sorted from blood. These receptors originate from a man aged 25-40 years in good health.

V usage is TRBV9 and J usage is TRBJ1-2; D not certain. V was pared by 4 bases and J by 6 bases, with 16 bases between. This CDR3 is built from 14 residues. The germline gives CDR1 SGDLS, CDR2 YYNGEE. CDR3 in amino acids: CASSPPKGSHGYTF. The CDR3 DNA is TGTGCCAGCAGCCCGCCCAAGGGAAGTCATGGCTACACCTTC.

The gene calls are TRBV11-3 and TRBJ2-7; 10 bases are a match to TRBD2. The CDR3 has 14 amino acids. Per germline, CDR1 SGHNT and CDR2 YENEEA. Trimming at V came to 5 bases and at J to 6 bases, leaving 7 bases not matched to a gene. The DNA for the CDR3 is TGTGCCAGCAGCCCTAGCGGGAGAACTGGCGAGCAGTACTTC. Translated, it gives CASSPSGRTGEQYF.

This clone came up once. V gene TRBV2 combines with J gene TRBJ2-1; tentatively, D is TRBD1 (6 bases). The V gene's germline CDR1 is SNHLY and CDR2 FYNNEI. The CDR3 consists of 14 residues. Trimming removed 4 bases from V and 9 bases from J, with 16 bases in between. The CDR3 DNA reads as TGTGCCAGCAGTGTAATACAGGGCTTTAGTGAGCAGTTCTTC. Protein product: CASSVIQGFSEQFF.

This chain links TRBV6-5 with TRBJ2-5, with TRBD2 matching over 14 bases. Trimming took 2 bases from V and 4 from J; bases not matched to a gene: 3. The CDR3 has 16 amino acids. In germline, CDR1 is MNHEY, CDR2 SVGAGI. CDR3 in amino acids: CASSYGTSGSLETQYF. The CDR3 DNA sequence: TGTGCCAGCAGTTACGGGACTAGCGGGAGTTTAGAGACCCAGTACTTC.

CDR3 residues: CASSDSADYYGYTF. The DNA of the CDR3 is TGTGCCAGCAGTGACTCGGCAGATTACTATGGCTACACCTTC. This chain joins TRBV2 and TRBJ1-2, with D uncertain. This CDR3 spans 14 amino acids. Trimming pared 3 bases from V and 3 bases from J, leaving 11 bases between. Germline values: CDR1 SNHLY, CDR2 FYNNEI.

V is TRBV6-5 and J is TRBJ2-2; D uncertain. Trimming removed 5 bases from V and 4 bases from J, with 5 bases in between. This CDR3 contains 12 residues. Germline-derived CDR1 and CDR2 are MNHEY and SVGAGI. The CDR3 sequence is CASSQFTGELFF. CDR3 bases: TGTGCCAGCAGTCAATTCACCGGGGAGCTGTTTTTT.

The CDR3 region is CASSIGLAEATGELFF. The CDR3 DNA reads TGTGCCAGCAGCATTGGACTAGCGGAAGCTACCGGGGAGCTGTTTTTT. This chain joins TRBV9 and TRBJ2-2; 10 bases align to TRBD2. CDR1 is SGDLS, CDR2 YYNGEE, per germline. The V gene end was trimmed by 4 bases and the J gene end by 5 bases; junction bases not matched to a gene: 8. The CDR3 has 16 amino acids.

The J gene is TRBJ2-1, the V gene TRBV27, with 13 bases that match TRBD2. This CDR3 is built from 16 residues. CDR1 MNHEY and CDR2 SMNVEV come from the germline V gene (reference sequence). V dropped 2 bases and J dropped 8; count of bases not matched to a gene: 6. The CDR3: CASSLLGLAGADEQFF. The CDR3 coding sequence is TGTGCCAGCAGTTTACTAGGACTAGCGGGAGCCGATGAGCAGTTCTTC.

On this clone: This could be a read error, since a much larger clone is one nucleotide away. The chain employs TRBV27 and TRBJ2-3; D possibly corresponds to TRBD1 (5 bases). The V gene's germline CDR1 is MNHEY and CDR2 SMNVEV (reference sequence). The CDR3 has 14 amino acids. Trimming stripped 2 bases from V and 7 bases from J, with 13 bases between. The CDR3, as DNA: TGTGCCAGCAGTTTACTAGGGTGGACAAATACGCAGTATTTT. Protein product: CASSLLGWTNTQYF.

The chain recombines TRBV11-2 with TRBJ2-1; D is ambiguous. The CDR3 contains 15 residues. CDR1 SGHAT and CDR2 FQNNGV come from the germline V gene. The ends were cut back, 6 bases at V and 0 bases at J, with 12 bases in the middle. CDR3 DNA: TGTGCCAGCAGTTTTACTCCGAGCTCCTACAATGAGCAGTTCTTC. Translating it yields CASSFTPSSYNEQFF.

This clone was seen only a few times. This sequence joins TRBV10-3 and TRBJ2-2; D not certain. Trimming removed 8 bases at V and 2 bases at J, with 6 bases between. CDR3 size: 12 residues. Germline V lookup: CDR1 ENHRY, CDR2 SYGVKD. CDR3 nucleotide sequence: TGTGCCATCTTTGGAAACACCGGGGAGCTGTTTTTT. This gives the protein CAIFGNTGELFF.

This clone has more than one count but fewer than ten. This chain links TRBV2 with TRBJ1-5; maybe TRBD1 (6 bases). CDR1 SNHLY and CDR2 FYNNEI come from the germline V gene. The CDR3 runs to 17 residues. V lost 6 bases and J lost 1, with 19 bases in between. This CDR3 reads CASSPTLGGVSNQPQHF. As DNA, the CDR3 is TGTGCCAGCAGCCCAACTTTGGGGGGCGTGAGCAATCAGCCCCAGCATTTT.

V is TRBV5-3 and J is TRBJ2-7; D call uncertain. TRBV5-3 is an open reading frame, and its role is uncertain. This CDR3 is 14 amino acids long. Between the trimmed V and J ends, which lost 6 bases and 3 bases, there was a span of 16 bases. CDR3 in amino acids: CARTELRLDYEQYF. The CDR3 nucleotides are TGTGCCAGAACAGAATTGCGGCTAGACTACGAGCAGTACTTC.

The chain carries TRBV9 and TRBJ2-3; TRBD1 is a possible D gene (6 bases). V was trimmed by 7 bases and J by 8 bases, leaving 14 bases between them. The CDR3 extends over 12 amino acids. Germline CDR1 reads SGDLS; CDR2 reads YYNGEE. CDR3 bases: TGTGCCAGCGGCGCTATGGGGGCTACGCAGTATTTT. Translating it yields CASGAMGATQYF.